The 22 T cell receptor beta chains presented below share a single source sample, sequenced in a study of cytomegalovirus exposure and HLA in healthy donors. 13 Jbeta primers and 60 Vbeta primers were used for the PCR. TCRdb keeps only in-frame clones here, not all; method: immunoSEQ multiplex PCR. The top ten hold approximately 1.5% of the sample, which has 200,000 to 250,000 clones, approximately 80% seen once. The sample taken for sequencing was PBMCs. The receptors here all came from a girl aged 5-17 years in good health and CMV-seronegative.

The V call is TRBV5-1, the J call TRBJ1-2; maybe TRBD1 (5 bases). The CDR3 consists of 14 residues. Germline lookup yields CDR1 SGHRS and CDR2 YFSETQ. The V gene lost 0 bases and the J gene lost 2 bases, with 8 bases spanning the gap. CDR3 sequence: CASSLEGRNYGYTF. In DNA, the CDR3 is TGCGCCAGCAGCTTGGAGGGGCGGAACTATGGCTACACCTTC.

The chain links TRBV25-1 to TRBJ2-1; TRBD2 agrees at 11 bases. The V and J ends lost 6 bases and 5 bases, in that order; junction bases with no gene match: 6. Germline CDR1 and CDR2: MGHDK and SYGVNS. The CDR3 consists of 15 residues. CDR3 nucleotide sequence: TGTGCCAGCAGAAGAACTAGCGGGAGAAACAATGAGCAGTTCTTC. Its protein product is CASRRTSGRNNEQFF. Together with reference TRBV25-1 and TRBJ2-1, the CDR3 gives the full variable domain: EADIYQTPRYLVIGTGKKITLECSQTMGHDKMYWYQQDPGMELHLIHYSYGVNSTEKGDLSSESTVSRIRTEHFPLTLESARPSHTSQYLCASRRTSGRNNEQFFGPGTRLTVL.

This clone occurred once. This chain connects TRBV18 to TRBJ1-4; unclear D gene. Germline V gives CDR1 KGHSH, CDR2 LQKENI. The CDR3 extends over 16 amino acids. Trimming left V 1 base short and J 4 bases short, with 13 bases between. Here the CDR3 reads CASSPQVPRDNEKLFF. In nucleotides, the CDR3 is TGTGCCAGCTCACCACAAGTGCCCCGGGATAATGAAAAACTGTTTTTT. The variable domain in full, completed from reference TRBV18 and TRBJ1-4, reads NAGVMQNPRHLVRRRGQEARLRCSPMKGHSHVYWYRQLPEEGLKFMVYLQKENIIDESGMPKERFSAEFPKEGPSILRIQQVVRGDSAAYFCASSPQVPRDNEKLFFGSGTQLSVL.

The rearrangement uses TRBV6-1 and TRBJ1-3; tentatively, D is TRBD1 (5 bases). Looked up from germline, CDR1 is MNHNS and CDR2 is SASEGT. This CDR3 region has 15 residues. V lost 11 bases, J lost 3 bases, and 20 bases lay in between. DNA of the CDR3: TGTGCCGGCTCCTCGGGGGGTTTTAGTGGAAACACCATATATTTT. Translation gives CAGSSGGFSGNTIYF.

This chain joins TRBV7-6 and TRBJ1-1, with D hard to call. There are 14 residues in the CDR3. V was pared by 2 bases and J by 1 base, with 8 bases between. The germline gives CDR1 SGHVS, CDR2 FNYEAQ. CDR3 coding DNA: TGTGCCAGCAGCTTATACGGAGAGAACACTGAAGCTTTCTTT. The encoded protein is CASSLYGENTEAFF.

V usage is TRBV28 and J usage is TRBJ2-1; D not resolved. Germline V lookup: CDR1 MDHEN, CDR2 SYDVKM. Trimming left V 4 bases short and J 6 bases short, with 10 bases between. CDR3 size: 13 residues. The CDR3: CASSSSRSNEQFF. CDR3 DNA: TGTGCCAGCAGTTCCTCCAGGTCCAATGAGCAGTTCTTC.

The chain has TRBV28 and TRBJ2-7, with 10 nucleotides matching TRBD2. The V segment lost 5 bases and the J segment 2 bases; nucleotides outside the gene matches: 3. The CDR3 length is 14 residues. Per germline, CDR1 MDHEN and CDR2 SYDVKM. The CDR3 coding sequence is TGTGCCAGCAGTCGAGCGGGAGGGACCTACGAGCAGTACTTC. Amino acid sequence: CASSRAGGTYEQYF.

The chain carries TRBV9 and TRBJ1-4; weak D call: TRBD1 (5 bases). Trimming left V 3 bases short and J 6 bases short, with 15 bases between. The germline V gene encodes CDR1 SGDLS and CDR2 YYNGEE. The CDR3 is made up of 15 amino acids. The CDR3 region is CASSATGTLYEKLFF. CDR3 sequence (DNA): TGTGCCAGCAGCGCTACCGGGACTTTGTATGAAAAACTGTTTTTT.

The chain couples TRBV27 to TRBJ1-6; 8 nucleotides line up with TRBD1. V was pared by 8 bases and J by 10 bases, with 10 bases of the junction left unmatched. Germline loops: CDR1 MNHEY, CDR2 SMNVEV (reference sequence). This CDR3 is 14 amino acids long. In nucleotides, the CDR3 is TGTGCCAGCGTACCGACAGGGGTCGACTCACCCCTCCACTTT. It specifies CASVPTGVDSPLHF.

The chain combines TRBV7-2 with TRBJ2-3, with D tentatively TRBD2 (5 bases). Germline V gives CDR1 SGHTA, CDR2 FQGNSA. The length of the CDR3 is 16 residues. V was shortened by 5 bases and J by 6 bases, with 21 bases between the two germline ends. CDR3 residues: CASSPIRWQRPDTQYF. CDR3 sequence (DNA): TGTGCCAGCAGCCCCATTCGTTGGCAGCGGCCGGATACGCAGTATTTT.

The chain employs TRBV7-9 and TRBJ2-7; possibly TRBD1 for D (6 bases). From germline, CDR1 is SEHNR and CDR2 FQNEAQ (reference sequence). There are 17 residues in the CDR3. Trimming stripped 4 bases from V and 3 bases from J, with 22 bases between. The CDR3 coding sequence is TGTGCCAGCAGCTCCTCGGATGGGGCAGGGGCTTTCTACGAGCAGTACTTC. It translates to CASSSSDGAGAFYEQYF.

The genes are TRBV5-4 and TRBJ1-1; 8 bases agree with TRBD1. Unmatched junction bases numbered 7, after V lost 5 bases and J lost 1 base. The CDR3 spans 15 residues. Germline V CDR1 and CDR2: SGHNT, YYREEE (reference sequence). CDR3 in DNA: TGTGCCAGCAGTGAGAGGACAGGGAGGAACACTGAAGCTTTCTTT. This gives the protein CASSERTGRNTEAFF.

This clone has just one count. The V gene is TRBV4-2, the J gene TRBJ2-1; 12 nucleotides line up with TRBD1. V gave up 0 bases and J gave up 5 bases; unmatched junction bases: 26. Germline V lookup: CDR1 LGHNA, CDR2 YNFKEQ. The CDR3 runs 24 residues. Written as DNA, the CDR3 is TGTGCCAGCAGCCAAGATTTCGTCAGGTTAGGGACAGGGGGCCCCAAGGGGGCTAACAATGAGCAGTTCTTC. It yields the protein CASSQDFVRLGTGGPKGANNEQFF.

The chain combines TRBV4-1 with TRBJ2-5; possible D gene TRBD1, 6 bases. The DNA end lines up better with TRBJ2-7; the J call may be wrong. CDR3 length equals 15 residues. Per the germline V gene, CDR1 is MGHRA and CDR2 is YSYEKL. The CDR3 protein is CASSQEDRSSYEQYF. DNA for the CDR3: TGCGCCAGCAGCCAAGAGGACAGAAGCTCCTACGAGCAGTACTTC.

This clone was counted a few times. The chain couples TRBV28 to TRBJ1-2; D might be TRBD1 (6 bases). The CDR3 has 15 residues. Trimming removed 8 bases at V and 3 bases at J, with 19 bases between. Germline CDR1 is MDHEN and CDR2 is SYDVKM. CDR3 loop: CASRTWGGVHYGYTF. The CDR3 DNA sequence: TGTGCCAGCCGGACATGGGGGGGCGTACACTATGGCTACACCTTC.

In the case of this clone: The junction departs from the called germline gene at one end, perhaps through a read error. The rearrangement joins TRBV7-9 to TRBJ2-7; D call uncertain. Germline CDR1 SEHNR, CDR2 FQNEAQ (reference sequence). CDR3 length: 11 amino acids. CDR3 region: CSSSLSGEQYF. The CDR3, as DNA: TGTTCCAGCAGCTTATCGGGCGAGCAGTACTTC.

The chain combines TRBV19 with TRBJ2-7; TRBD1 matches 7 bases. Trimming cost V 3 bases and J 3 bases; bases outside gene matches: 14. Germline V CDR1 and CDR2: LNHDA, SQIVND (reference sequence). The CDR3 loop spans 17 amino acids. In nucleotides, the CDR3 is TGTGCCAGTAGTATTACCTCCGACAGGGTTCTAAACTACGAGCAGTACTTC. It is translated as CASSITSDRVLNYEQYF.

This sequence joins TRBV30 and TRBJ1-2; 8 positions agree with TRBD1. The CDR3 has 13 residues. The germline V gene encodes CDR1 GTSNPN and CDR2 SVGIG (reference sequence). The CDR3 spells CLTSGGETYGYTF. The CDR3 nucleotides read TGTCTTACCTCAGGGGGCGAAACCTATGGCTACACCTTC.

The chain links TRBV28 to TRBJ1-1; no firm D call. The CDR3 length is 16 residues. Germline V lookup: CDR1 MDHEN, CDR2 SYDVKM. V lost 9 bases to trimming and J lost 3 bases, with 23 bases between them. As DNA, the CDR3 is TGTGCCAGTACCCCACCTATCCCGGGAAGTGACACTGAAGCTTTCTTT. Its translation is CASTPPIPGSDTEAFF.

This clone has only a few counts. The V gene is TRBV7-9, the J gene TRBJ1-1; D remains ambiguous. Germline V gene data show CDR1 as SEHNR and CDR2 as FQNEAQ (reference sequence). Trimming pared 4 bases from V and 5 bases from J, leaving 14 bases between. The CDR3 runs 14 residues. This CDR3 reads CASSSREGLTEAFF. The CDR3 coding sequence is TGTGCCAGCAGCTCCCGGGAGGGCTTAACTGAAGCTTTCTTT.

The table lists this clone with a count of one. V usage is TRBV7-2 and J usage is TRBJ1-4; D is perhaps TRBD1 (6 bases). Germline V gene lookup returns CDR1 SGHTA and CDR2 FQGNSA. Trimming stripped 5 bases from V and 6 bases from J, with 25 bases between. The CDR3 has 18 residues. DNA of the CDR3: TGTGCCAGCAGCGCCATAACCGTAACAGGGCAGGACGATGAAAAACTGTTTTTT. It yields the protein CASSAITVTGQDDEKLFF. Supplemented by reference TRBV7-2 and TRBJ1-4, the full variable domain reads GAGVSQSPSNKVTEKGKDVELRCDPISGHTALYWYRQSLGQGLEFLIYFQGNSAPDKSGLPSDRFSAERTGGSVSTLTIQRTQQEDSAVYLCASSAITVTGQDDEKLFFGSGTQLSVL.

Turning to this clone: Other DNA sequences from this sample encode an identical CDR3 as well. The genes are TRBV27 and TRBJ2-3; D not certain. The CDR3 is 13 amino acids. Trimming cost V 3 bases and J 0 bases, with 4 bases left between them. Per the germline V gene, CDR1 is MNHEY and CDR2 is SMNVEV (reference sequence). The CDR3 DNA reads TGTGCCAGCAGTTTGAGTAGCACAGATACGCAGTATTTT. Amino acids: CASSLSSTDTQYF.